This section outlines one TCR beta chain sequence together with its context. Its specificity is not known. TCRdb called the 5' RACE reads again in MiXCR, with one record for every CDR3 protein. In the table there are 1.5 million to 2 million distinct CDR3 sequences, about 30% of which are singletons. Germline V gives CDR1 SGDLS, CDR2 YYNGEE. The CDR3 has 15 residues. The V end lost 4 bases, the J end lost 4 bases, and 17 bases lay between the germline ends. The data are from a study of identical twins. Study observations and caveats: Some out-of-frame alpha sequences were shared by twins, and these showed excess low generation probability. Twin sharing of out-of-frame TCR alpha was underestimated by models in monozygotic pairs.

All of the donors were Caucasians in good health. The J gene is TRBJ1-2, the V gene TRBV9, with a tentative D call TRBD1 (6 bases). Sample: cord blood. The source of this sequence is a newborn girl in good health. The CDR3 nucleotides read TGTGCCAGCAGCCCCCGGACAGTTTTGGGCTATGGCTACACCTTC. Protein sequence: CASSPRTVLGYGYTF.